The clone carrying this T cell receptor beta chain appeared many times. Its antigen is undetermined. Most patients and controls had Caucasian heritage. CVID and control samples used equivalent genomic DNA input. Sequencing was performed with immunoSEQ multiplex PCR; in TCRdb, only in-frame clones are kept and a portion is missing. The sample includes approximately 37,000 clones, none of them occurring once. The sample originates from a study of T cell clonality in common variable immunodeficiency. General study findings and limits: T cell subpopulation sequencing would be needed to explain CVID clonality. CVID subjects shared fewer TCRbeta clones than healthy controls did.

This clonotype was obtained from a person aged 18 to 70 in good health. Sequenced input: peripheral blood mononuclear cells.

CDR3 DNA, as far as it was read: TGTGCCAGCAGCTTAAGTCAGGGAAAGGGCACTGAA. Protein: CASSLSQGKGTE. The whole CDR3 protein is CASSLSQGKGTEAFF. The chain is built from TRBV7-9 and TRBJ1-1, with D maybe TRBD1 (5 bases). The read stops 3 residues short of the end of the CDR3; the missing end is completed from the germline J gene. Germline CDR1 SEHNR, CDR2 FQNEAQ (reference sequence). The CDR3 is 15 residues long. Trimming shortened V by 2 bases and J by 4 bases, and 14 bases separated the two germline ends.